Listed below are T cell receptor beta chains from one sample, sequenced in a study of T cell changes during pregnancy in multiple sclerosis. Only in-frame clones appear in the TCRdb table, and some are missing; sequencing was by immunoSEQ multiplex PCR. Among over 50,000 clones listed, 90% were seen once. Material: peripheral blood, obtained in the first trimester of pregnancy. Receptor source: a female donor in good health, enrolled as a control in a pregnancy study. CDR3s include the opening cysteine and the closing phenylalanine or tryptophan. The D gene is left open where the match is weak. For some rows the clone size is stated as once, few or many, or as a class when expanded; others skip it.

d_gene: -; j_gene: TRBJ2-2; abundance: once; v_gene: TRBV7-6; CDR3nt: TGTGCCAGCAGCGTGCAGGGAACGGTTGGGGAGCTGTTTTTT; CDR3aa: CASSVQGTVGELFF
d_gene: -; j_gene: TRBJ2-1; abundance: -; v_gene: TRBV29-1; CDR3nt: TGCAGCGTTGAAAGACAAGGCTCGGCCCAGTTCTTC; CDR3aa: CSVERQGSAQFF
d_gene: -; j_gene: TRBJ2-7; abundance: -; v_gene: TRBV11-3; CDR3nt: TGTGCCAGCAGCTTAGGACCACTTGCGGGCGAGCAGTACTTC; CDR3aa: CASSLGPLAGEQYF
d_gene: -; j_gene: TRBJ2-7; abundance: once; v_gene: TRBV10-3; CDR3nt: TGTGCCATCATCGGTAGCCAAGCCTACGACGAGCAGTACTTC; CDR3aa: CAIIGSQAYDEQYF
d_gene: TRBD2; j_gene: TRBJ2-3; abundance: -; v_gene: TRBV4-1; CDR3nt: TGCGCCAGCAGTCGAATCGTCCTAGCGGGGTCAAAGGATACGCAGTATTTT; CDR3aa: CASSRIVLAGSKDTQYF
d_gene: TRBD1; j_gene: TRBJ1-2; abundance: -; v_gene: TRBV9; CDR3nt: TGTGCCAGCAGCTTTGGACAGGGGCCTTACTATGGCTACACCTTC; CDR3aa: CASSFGQGPYYGYTF
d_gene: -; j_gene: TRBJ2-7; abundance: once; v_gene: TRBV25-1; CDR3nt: TGTGCCAGCAGTACTTCCGAGACCTACGAGCAGTACTTC; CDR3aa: CASSTSETYEQYF
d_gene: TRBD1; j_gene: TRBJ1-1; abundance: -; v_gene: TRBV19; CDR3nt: TGTGCCAGTAGCATGACAGGGGTTACTGAAGCTTTCTTT; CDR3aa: CASSMTGVTEAFF
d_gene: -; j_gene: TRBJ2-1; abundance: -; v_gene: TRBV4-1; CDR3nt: TGCGCCAGCAGCCAAGGTCTCTTAGGGGGGGGCGGTGAGCAGTTCTTC; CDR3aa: CASSQGLLGGGGEQFF
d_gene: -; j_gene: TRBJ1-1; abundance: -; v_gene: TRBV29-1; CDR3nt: TGCAGCGTTGGGGGACTACAGAACACTGAAGCTTTCTTT; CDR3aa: CSVGGLQNTEAFF
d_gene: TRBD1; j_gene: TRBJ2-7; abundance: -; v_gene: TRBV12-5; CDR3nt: TGTGCTAGTGGTTGGGGACAGGGGGTCTACGAGCAGTACTTC; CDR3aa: CASGWGQGVYEQYF
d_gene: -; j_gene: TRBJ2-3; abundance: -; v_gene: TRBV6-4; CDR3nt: TGTGCCAGCAGTGACTTGGGCGGGCGTGACACAGATACGCAGTATTTT; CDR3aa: CASSDLGGRDTDTQYF
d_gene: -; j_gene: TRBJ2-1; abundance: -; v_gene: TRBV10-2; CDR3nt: TGCGCCAGCAGTGAGAGCACCCGGGACTCAGGCCGGTATGGGCAGTTCTTC; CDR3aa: CASSESTRDSGRYGQFF
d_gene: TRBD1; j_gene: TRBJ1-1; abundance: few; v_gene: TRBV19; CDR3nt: TGTGCCAGTAGTCGGGGACAGCTCTTGAACACTGAAGCTTTCTTT; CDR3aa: CASSRGQLLNTEAFF
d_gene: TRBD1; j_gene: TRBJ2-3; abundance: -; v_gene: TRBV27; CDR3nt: TGTGCCAGCAGGGGAGACAGGGGCCCAGATACGCAGTATTTT; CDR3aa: CASRGDRGPDTQYF
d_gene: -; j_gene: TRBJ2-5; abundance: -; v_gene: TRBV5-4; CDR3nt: TGTGCCAGCAGCTTACCGGGAGAGACCCAGTACTTC; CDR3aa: CASSLPGETQYF
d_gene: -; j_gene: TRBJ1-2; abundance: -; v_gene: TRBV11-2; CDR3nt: TGTGCCAGCAGCTTGGGCAGGGTGGATGGCTACACCTTC; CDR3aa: CASSLGRVDGYTF
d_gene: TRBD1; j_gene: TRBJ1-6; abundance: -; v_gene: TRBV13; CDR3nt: TGTGCCAGCTCCAACAGGGGGCTTGATAATTCACCCCTCCACTTT; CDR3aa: CASSNRGLDNSPLHF
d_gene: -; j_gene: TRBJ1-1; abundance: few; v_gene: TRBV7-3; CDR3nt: TGTGCCAGCAGCTCCCAGAAGAACACTGAAGCTTTCTTT; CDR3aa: CASSSQKNTEAFF
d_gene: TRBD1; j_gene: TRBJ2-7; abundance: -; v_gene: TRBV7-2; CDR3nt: TGTGCCAGCAAGACTGCCGGGACAGGGAACCACGAGCAGTACTTC; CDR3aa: CASKTAGTGNHEQYF
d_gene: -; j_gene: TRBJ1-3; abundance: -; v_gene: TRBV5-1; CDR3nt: TGCGCCAGCAGCCCGGCAGGGTTTCCTGGAAACACCATATATTTT; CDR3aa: CASSPAGFPGNTIYF
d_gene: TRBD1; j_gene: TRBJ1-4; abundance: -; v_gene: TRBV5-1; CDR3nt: TGCGCCAGCAGCGGGACAGGGAGCCCTAATGAAAAACTGTTTTTT; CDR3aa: CASSGTGSPNEKLFF
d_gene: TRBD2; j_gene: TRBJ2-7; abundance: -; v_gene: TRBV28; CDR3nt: TGTGCCAGCAGTTCTCGACTAGCGGGCTCCTACGAGCAGTACTTC; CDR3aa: CASSSRLAGSYEQYF
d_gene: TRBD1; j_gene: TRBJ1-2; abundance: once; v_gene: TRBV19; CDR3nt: TGTGCCAGTACCGCCGACAGGGGCTATGGCTACACCTTC; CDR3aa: CASTADRGYGYTF
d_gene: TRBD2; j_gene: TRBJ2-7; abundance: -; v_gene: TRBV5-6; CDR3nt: TGTGCCAGCAGCTTGGGCGGGAGTAGAAACGAGCAGTACTTC; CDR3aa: CASSLGGSRNEQYF
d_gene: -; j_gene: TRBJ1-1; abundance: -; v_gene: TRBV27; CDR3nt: TGTGCCAGCAGTTTAACGGGGACTAGTGGGGGGCTCGGAACTGAAGCTTTCTTT; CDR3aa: CASSLTGTSGGLGTEAFF
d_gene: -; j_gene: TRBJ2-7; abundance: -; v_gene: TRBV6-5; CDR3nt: TGTGCCAGCAGTTTGGGGGGAAGACCGTCCCCCTACGAGCAGTACTTC; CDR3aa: CASSLGGRPSPYEQYF
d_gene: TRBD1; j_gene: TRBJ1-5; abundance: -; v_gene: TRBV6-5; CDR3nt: TGTGCCAGCAGTCGTCAGGGGGGCGGTCAGCCCCAGCATTTT; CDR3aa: CASSRQGGGQPQHF
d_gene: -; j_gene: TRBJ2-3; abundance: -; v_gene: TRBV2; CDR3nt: TGTGCCAGCAGGGGAAGACAGACAGATACGCAGTATTTT; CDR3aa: CASRGRQTDTQYF
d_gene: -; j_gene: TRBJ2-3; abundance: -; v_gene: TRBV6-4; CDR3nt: TGTGCCAGCAGTGAGTGGCTAGCGAGCACAGATACGCAGTATTTT; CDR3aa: CASSEWLASTDTQYF
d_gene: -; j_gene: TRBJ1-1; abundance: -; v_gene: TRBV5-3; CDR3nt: TGTGCCAGAAGCTTGAGTCCAGGGGCGAACACTGAAGCTTTCTTT; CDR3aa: CARSLSPGANTEAFF
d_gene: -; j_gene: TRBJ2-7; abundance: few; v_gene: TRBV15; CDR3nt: TGTGCCACCAGCAGCGGGGCCCGCCTGGACAGTGCGTACGAGCAGTACTTC; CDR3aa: CATSSGARLDSAYEQYF
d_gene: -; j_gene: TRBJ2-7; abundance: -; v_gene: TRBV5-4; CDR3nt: TGTGCCAGCAGCTCCTCAGGGTCCGACGAGCAGTACTTC; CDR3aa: CASSSSGSDEQYF
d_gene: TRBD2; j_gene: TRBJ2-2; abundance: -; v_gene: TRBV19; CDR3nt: TGTGCCAGTAGTCCAGGACTAGCGGGAGGAACCGGGGAGCTGTTTTTT; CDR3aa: CASSPGLAGGTGELFF
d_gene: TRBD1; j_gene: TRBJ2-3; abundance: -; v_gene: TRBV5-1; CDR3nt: TGCGCCAGCAGCTTGGGGGACAGGAGAGATACGCAGTATTTT; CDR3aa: CASSLGDRRDTQYF